These 2 T cell receptor beta chains were all obtained from the same sample, sequenced in a study of cytomegalovirus exposure and HLA in healthy donors (dated by TCRdb to the late 2010s). The library was obtained by the immunoSEQ multiplex PCR assay. The multiplex PCR relied on a mix of 60 forward primers for TCR Vbeta segments and 13 reverse primers for TCR Jbeta segments. Held by TCRdb, this immuneACCESS table contains in-frame sequences only and omits some clones. Under half of the omission traces to an unresolved V gene where checked; the cause of the rest is unknown. The sample table holds around 180,000 clones, of which roughly four fifths were seen once. The ten largest clones take up 0.5% to 0.55% of the sample. The sequenced material came from PBMCs. Receptors were obtained from a woman aged 45 to 65 in good health and CMV-seronegative.

Concerning this clone: The sample holds other DNA sequences that translate to the same CDR3. V is TRBV6-5 and J is TRBJ2-7; D may be TRBD1 (6 bases). V was clipped by 5 bases and J by 4 bases, with 12 bases between them. Germline lookup yields CDR1 MNHEY and CDR2 SVGAGI. The CDR3 length is 13 residues. The chain's CDR3 is CASSPRTDYEQYF. CDR3 sequence (DNA): TGTGCCAGCAGTCCAAGGACAGATTACGAGCAGTACTTC.

This clone was seen just once. The gene calls are TRBV30 and TRBJ2-1, with unresolved D. Trimming took 1 base from V and 5 from J, leaving 15 bases between them. The CDR3 runs to 15 residues. Germline V gene lookup returns CDR1 GTSNPN and CDR2 SVGIG (reference sequence). The DNA for the CDR3 is TGTGCCTGGAGTGGGCCCCGAAATTGGCACAATGAGCAGTTCTTC. Protein product: CAWSGPRNWHNEQFF.